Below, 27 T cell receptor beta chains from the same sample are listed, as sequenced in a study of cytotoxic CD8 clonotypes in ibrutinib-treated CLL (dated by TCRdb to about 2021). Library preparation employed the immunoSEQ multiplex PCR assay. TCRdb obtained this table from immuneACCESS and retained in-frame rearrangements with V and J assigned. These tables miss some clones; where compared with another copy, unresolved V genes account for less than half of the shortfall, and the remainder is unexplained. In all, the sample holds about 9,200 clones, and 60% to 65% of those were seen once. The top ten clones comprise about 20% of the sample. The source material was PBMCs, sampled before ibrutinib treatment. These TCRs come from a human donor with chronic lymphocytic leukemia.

The CDR3 region is CASRFRGGDTEAFF. The CDR3 DNA sequence: TGTGCCAGCAGATTCAGGGGTGGGGACACTGAAGCTTTCTTT. The chain has TRBV6-1 and TRBJ1-1; possibly TRBD1 for D (6 bases). The CDR3 extends over 14 amino acids. Germline V CDR1 and CDR2: MNHNS, SASEGT. The V gene lost 6 bases and the J gene lost 3 bases, with 14 bases spanning the gap.

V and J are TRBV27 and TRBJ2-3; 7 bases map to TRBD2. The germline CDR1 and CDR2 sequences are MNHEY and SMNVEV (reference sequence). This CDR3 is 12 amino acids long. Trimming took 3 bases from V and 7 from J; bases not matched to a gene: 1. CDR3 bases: TGTGCCAGCAGTTTGGGACTAAATACGCAGTATTTT. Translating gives CASSLGLNTQYF.

CDR3 DNA: TGTGCCAGCAGCCCGTGGACTAGCGGGAGGCCAGGGGAGACCCAGTACTTC. It encodes CASSPWTSGRPGETQYF. The rearrangement joins TRBV9 to TRBJ2-5; 14 bases are shared with TRBD2. V lost 4 bases and J lost 5; bases outside the gene matches: 10. From germline, CDR1 is SGDLS and CDR2 YYNGEE. CDR3 length: 17 residues.

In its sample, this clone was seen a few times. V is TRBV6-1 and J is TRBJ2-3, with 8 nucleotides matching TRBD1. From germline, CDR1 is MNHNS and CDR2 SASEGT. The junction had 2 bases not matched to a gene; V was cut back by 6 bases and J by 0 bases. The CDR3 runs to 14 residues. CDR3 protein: CASSTGGSTDTQYF. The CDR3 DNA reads TGTGCCAGCAGCACAGGGGGTAGCACAGATACGCAGTATTTT.

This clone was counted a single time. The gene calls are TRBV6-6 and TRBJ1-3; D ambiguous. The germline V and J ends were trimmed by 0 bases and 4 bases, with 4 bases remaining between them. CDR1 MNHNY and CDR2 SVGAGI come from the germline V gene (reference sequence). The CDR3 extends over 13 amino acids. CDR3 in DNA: TGTGCCAGCAGTTACTCAGGGGGAAACACCATATATTTT. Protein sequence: CASSYSGGNTIYF.

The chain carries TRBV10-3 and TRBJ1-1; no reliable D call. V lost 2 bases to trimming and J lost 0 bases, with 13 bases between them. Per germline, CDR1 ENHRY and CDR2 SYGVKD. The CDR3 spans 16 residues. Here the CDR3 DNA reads TGTGCCATCAGTGAGATTTTAGGGAAATTGAACACTGAAGCTTTCTTT. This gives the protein CAISEILGKLNTEAFF.

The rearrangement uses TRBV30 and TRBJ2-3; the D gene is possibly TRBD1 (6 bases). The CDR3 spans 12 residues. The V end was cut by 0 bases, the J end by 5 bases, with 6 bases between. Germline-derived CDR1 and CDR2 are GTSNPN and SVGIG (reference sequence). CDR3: CAWSVGGDTQYF. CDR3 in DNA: TGTGCCTGGAGTGTAGGGGGAGATACGCAGTATTTT.

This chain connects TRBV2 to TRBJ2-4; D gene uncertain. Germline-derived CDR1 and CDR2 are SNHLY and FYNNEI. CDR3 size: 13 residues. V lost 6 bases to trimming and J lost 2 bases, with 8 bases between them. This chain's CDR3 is CASSPPTKNIQYF. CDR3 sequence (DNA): TGTGCCAGCAGCCCCCCTACCAAAAACATTCAGTACTTC. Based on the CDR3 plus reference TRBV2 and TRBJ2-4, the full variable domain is EPEVTQTPSHQVTQMGQEVILRCVPISNHLYFYWYRQILGQKVEFLVSFYNNEISEKSEIFDDQFSVERPDGSNFTLKIRSTKLEDSAMYFCASSPPTKNIQYFGAGTRLSVL.

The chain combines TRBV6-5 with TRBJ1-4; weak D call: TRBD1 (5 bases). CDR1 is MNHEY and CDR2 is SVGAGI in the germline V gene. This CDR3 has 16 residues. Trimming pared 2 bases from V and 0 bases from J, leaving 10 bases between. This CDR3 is CASSYKSGSTNEKLFF. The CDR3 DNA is TGTGCCAGCAGTTACAAATCAGGGTCAACTAATGAAAAACTGTTTTTT.

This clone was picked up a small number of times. DNA of the CDR3: TGTGCCAGCAGCTTAGGACAGGGCCCTGGGGAGCAGTACTTC. It encodes CASSLGQGPGEQYF. The V call is TRBV11-2, the J call TRBJ2-7; 7 nucleotides match TRBD1. The CDR3 spans 14 residues. Germline V gene sequence: CDR1 SGHAT, CDR2 FQNNGV. Trimming cost V 1 base and J 7 bases; bases outside gene matches: 7.

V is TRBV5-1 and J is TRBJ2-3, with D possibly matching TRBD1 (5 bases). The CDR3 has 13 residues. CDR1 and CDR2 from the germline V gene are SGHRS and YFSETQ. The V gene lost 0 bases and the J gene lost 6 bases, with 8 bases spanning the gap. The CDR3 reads CASSLEAGDTQYF. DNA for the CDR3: TGCGCCAGCAGCTTGGAGGCAGGGGATACGCAGTATTTT. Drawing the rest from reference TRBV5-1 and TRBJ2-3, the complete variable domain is KAGVTQTPRYLIKTRGQQVTLSCSPISGHRSVSWYQQTPGQGLQFLFEYFSETQRNKGNFPGRFSGRQFSNSRSEMNVSTLELGDSALYLCASSLEAGDTQYFGPGTRLTVL.

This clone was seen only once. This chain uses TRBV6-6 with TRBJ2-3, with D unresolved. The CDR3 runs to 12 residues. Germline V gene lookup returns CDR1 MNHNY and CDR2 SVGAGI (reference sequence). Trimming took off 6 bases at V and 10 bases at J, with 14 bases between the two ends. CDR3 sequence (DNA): TGTGCCAGCAGCCCTGCCCTCGAGGCGCAGTATTTT. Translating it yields CASSPALEAQYF.

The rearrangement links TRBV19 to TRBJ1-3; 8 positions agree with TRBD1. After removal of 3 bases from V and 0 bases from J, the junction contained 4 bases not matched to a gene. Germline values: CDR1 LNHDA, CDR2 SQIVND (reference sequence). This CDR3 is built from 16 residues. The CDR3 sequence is CASSIGTGVSGNTIYF. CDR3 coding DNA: TGTGCCAGTAGTATCGGGACAGGCGTCTCTGGAAACACCATATATTTT.

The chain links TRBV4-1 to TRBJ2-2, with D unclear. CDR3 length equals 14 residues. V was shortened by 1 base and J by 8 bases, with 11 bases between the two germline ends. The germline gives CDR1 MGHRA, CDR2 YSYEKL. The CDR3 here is CASSQVDGFGELFF. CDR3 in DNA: TGCGCCAGCAGCCAAGTCGACGGATTTGGGGAGCTGTTTTTT.

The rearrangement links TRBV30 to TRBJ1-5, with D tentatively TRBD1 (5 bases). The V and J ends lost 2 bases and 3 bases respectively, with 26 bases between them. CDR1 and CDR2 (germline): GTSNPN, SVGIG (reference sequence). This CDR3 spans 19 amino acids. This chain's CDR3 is CAWSLRSIGWGGDNQPQHF. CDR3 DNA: TGTGCCTGGAGTCTCCGGAGCATAGGTTGGGGAGGGGACAATCAGCCCCAGCATTTT.

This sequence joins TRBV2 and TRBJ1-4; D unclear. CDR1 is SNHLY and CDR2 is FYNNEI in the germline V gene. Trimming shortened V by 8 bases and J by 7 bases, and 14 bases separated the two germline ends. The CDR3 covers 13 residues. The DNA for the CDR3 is TGTGCCAGCTTTGAACGGGGTGCTGAAAAACTGTTTTTT. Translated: CASFERGAEKLFF.

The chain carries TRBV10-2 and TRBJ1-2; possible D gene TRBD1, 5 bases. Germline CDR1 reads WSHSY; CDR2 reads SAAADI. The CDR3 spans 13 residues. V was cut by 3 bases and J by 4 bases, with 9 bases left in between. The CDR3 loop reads CASSDATVYGYTF. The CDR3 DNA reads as TGCGCCAGCAGTGATGCGACAGTCTATGGCTACACCTTC.

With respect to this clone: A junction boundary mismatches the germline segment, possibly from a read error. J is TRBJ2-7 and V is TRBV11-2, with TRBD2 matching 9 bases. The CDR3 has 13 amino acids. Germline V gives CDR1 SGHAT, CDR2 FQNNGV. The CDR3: CASSLAGAYEQYF. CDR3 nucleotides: TGTGCCAGCAGTTTAGCGGGAGCCTACGAGCAGTACTTC.

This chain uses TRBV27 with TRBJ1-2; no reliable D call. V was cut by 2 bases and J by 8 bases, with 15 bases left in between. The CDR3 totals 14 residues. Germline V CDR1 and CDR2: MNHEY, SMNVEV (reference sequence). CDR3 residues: CASSLKGGVSGYTF. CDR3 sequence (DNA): TGTGCCAGCAGTTTAAAGGGAGGAGTCAGCGGCTACACCTTC.

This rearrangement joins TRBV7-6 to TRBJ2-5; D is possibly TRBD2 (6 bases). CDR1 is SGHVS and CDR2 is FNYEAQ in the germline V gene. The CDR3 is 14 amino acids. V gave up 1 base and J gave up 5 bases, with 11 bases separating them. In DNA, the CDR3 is TGTGCCAGCAGCTTAGGTCGTGGGGGGGAGACCCAGTACTTC. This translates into CASSLGRGGETQYF. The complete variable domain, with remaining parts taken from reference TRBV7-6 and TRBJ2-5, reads GAGVSQSPRYKVTKRGQDVALRCDPISGHVSLYWYRQALGQGPEFLTYFNYEAQQDKSGLPNDRFSAERPEGSISTLTIQRTEQRDSAMYRCASSLGRGGETQYFGPGTRLLVL.

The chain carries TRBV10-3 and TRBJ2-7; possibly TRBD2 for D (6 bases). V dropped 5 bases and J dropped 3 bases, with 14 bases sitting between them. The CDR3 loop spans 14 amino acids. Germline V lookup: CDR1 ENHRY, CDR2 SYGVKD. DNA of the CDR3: TGTGCCATCAGTCGAGGACTACAGAGCTACGAGCAGTACTTC. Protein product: CAISRGLQSYEQYF.

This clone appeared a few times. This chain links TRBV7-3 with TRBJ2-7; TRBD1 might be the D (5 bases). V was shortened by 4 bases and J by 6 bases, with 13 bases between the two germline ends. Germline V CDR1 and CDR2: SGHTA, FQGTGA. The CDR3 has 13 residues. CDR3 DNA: TGTGCCAGCAGCTCTACTATTACAGGCGAGCAGTACTTC. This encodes CASSSTITGEQYF.

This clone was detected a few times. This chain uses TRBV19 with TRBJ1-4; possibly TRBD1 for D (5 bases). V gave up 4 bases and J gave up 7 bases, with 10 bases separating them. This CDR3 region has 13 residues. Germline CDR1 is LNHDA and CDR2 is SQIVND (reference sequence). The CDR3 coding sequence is TGTGCCAGTAGTACAGGGCTGGGTGAAAAACTGTTTTTT. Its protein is CASSTGLGEKLFF.

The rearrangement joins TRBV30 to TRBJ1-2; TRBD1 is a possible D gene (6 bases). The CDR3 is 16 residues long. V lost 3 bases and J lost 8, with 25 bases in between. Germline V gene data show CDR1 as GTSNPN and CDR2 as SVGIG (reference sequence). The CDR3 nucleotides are TGTGCCTGGAGAGCCCCCCCGGGACAACCTCAACGGGGCTACACCTTC. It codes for CAWRAPPGQPQRGYTF.

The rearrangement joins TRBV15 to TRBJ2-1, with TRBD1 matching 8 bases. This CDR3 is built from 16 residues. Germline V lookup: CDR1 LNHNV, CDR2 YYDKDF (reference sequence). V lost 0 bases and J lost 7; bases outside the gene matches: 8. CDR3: CATSRDETGVWNEQFF. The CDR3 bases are TGTGCCACCAGCAGAGATGAGACAGGGGTATGGAATGAGCAGTTCTTC.

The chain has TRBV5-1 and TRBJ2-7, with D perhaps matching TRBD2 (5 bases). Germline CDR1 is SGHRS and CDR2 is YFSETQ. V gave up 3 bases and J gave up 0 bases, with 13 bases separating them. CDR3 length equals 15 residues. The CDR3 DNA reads TGCGCCAGCAGCTCTGGACTTCTGGCCTCCTACGAGCAGTACTTC. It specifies CASSSGLLASYEQYF.

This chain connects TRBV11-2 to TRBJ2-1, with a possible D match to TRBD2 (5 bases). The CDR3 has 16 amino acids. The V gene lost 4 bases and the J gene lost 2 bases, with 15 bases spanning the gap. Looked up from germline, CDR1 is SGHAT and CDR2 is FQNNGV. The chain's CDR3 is CASSSSGPVTYNEQFF. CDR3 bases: TGTGCCAGCAGCTCCAGCGGACCTGTTACCTACAATGAGCAGTTCTTC.